A selection of T cell receptor beta chains follows, all from one sample in a study of glioma-infiltrating T cells. TCRdb independently ran MiXCR on the multiplex PCR reads; one entry per CDR3 protein. There are approximately 190,000 distinct CDR3 sequences in the sample; over 30% occur only once, and just over 20% lies in the top ten. The sample was glioma tissue, nonneoplastic brain tissue, or PBMCs (not recorded which). These receptors were obtained from a human donor with low-grade glioma or glioblastoma, undergoing nonglioma brain surgery, or in good health (not recorded which). The CDR3 runs from the conserved cysteine through the conserved F or W. The order of the fields is V gene, J gene, D gene, clone size, CDR3 DNA, CDR3 protein. D genes are given only for firm matches. Only some rows state a clone size, as once, few, many or a class for expanded clones.

V: TRBV29-1; J: TRBJ2-7; D: NA; size: few; DNA: TGCAGCGTTGATTCCGGGACGGGCTCCTACGAGCAGTACTTC; CDR3: CSVDSGTGSYEQYF
V: TRBV29-1; J: TRBJ2-2; D: NA; size: few; DNA: TGCAGCGTTGTTAGGGACACGAACACCGGGGAGCTGTTTTTT; CDR3: CSVVRDTNTGELFF
V: TRBV20-1; J: TRBJ1-1; D: NA; size: many; DNA: TGCAGTGCTAGAGATCACTTGAGGGTAACTGAAGCTTTCTTT; CDR3: CSARDHLRVTEAFF
V: TRBV7-2; J: TRBJ2-5; D: NA; size: few; DNA: TGTGCCAGCAGCCACCCCGGGGCCACAGAGACCCAGTACTTC; CDR3: CASSHPGATETQYF
V: TRBV11-2; J: TRBJ2-7; D: NA; size: few; DNA: TGTGCCAGCAGCACTCCGAGGGGTAGCTTTAGCACCTACGAGCAGTACTTC; CDR3: CASSTPRGSFSTYEQYF
V: TRBV6-1; J: TRBJ2-7; D: NA; size: many; DNA: TGTGCCAGCATGGACGGCCTGGGGCAGTACTTC; CDR3: CASMDGLGQYF
V: TRBV7-9; J: TRBJ1-6; D: NA; size: many; DNA: TGTGCCAGCCAACCCCGGGAGACGTTAAATTCACCCCTCCACTTT; CDR3: CASQPRETLNSPLHF
V: TRBV7-2; J: TRBJ2-7; D: TRBD1; size: many; DNA: TGTGCCAGCAGCCGAGTAAGGGGACAGGGCTACGAGCAGTACTTC; CDR3: CASSRVRGQGYEQYF
V: TRBV18; J: TRBJ1-4; D: TRBD1; size: few; DNA: TGTGCCAGCTCACCCCAGGGGGGAGCTAATGAAAAACTGTTTTTT; CDR3: CASSPQGGANEKLFF
V: TRBV28; J: TRBJ2-1; D: NA; size: many; DNA: TGTGCCAGCAAAGTCCGACCCGTCTACAATGAGCAGTTCTTC; CDR3: CASKVRPVYNEQFF
V: TRBV7-2; J: TRBJ2-3; D: NA; size: NA; DNA: TGTGCCAGCAGCCAAGGACGCCAACTCACAGATACGCAGTATTTT; CDR3: CASSQGRQLTDTQYF
V: TRBV19; J: TRBJ1-3; D: TRBD1; size: many; DNA: TGTGCCACCCGCCCGGGACAGAACTCTGGAAACACCATATATTTT; CDR3: CATRPGQNSGNTIYF
V: TRBV7-3; J: TRBJ2-1; D: NA; size: many; DNA: TGTGCCAGCAGCTTAAATGGTCTAAATGAGCAGTTCTTC; CDR3: CASSLNGLNEQFF
V: TRBV29-1; J: TRBJ2-7; D: NA; size: many; DNA: TGCAGCGTTGAAAGCGCTTACGAGCAGTACTTC; CDR3: CSVESAYEQYF
V: TRBV28; J: TRBJ2-2; D: NA; size: many; DNA: TGTGCCAGCAGCATAGGGGGGAGCGGGGAGCTGTTTTTT; CDR3: CASSIGGSGELFF
V: TRBV27; J: TRBJ2-3; D: NA; size: many; DNA: TGTGCCAGCAGTTTTTCGTGGGATACGCAGTATTTT; CDR3: CASSFSWDTQYF
V: TRBV12-3/TRBV12-4; J: TRBJ2-2; D: NA; size: NA; DNA: TGTGCCAGCAGTAATCAGCAGGGCGGGGAGCCGTTTTTT; CDR3: CASSNQQGGEPFF
V: TRBV12-3/TRBV12-4; J: TRBJ1-4; D: NA; size: NA; DNA: TGTGCCAGCAGTCCCCCGGACGGTGCAACTAATGAAAAACTGTTTTTT; CDR3: CASSPPDGATNEKLFF
V: TRBV28; J: TRBJ2-7; D: TRBD1; size: many; DNA: TGTGCCAGCAGGGGGACAGGGGAGGTCTACGAGCAGTACTTC; CDR3: CASRGTGEVYEQYF
V: TRBV3-1; J: TRBJ2-7; D: NA; size: many; DNA: TGTGCCAGCAGCCCCCAGGGGAGAAGGTCCTACGAGCAGTACTTC; CDR3: CASSPQGRRSYEQYF
V: TRBV20-1; J: TRBJ2-5; D: TRBD2; size: many; DNA: TGCAGCCGCGGCCGGGGGGGTGTAGAGACCCAGTACTTC; CDR3: CSRGRGGVETQYF
V: TRBV7-2; J: TRBJ2-3; D: NA; size: many; DNA: TGTGCCAGCAGCTTAGGACTATACGAGTACACAGATACGCAGTATTTT; CDR3: CASSLGLYEYTDTQYF
V: TRBV27; J: TRBJ2-1; D: NA; size: many; DNA: TGTGCCAGCAGTTTATTCAATGAGCAGTTCTTC; CDR3: CASSLFNEQFF
V: TRBV4-2; J: TRBJ2-7; D: NA; size: NA; DNA: TGTGCCAGCAGCCCCTACCCGGGACACCCCTCCTACGAGCAGTACTTC; CDR3: CASSPYPGHPSYEQYF
V: TRBV12-3/TRBV12-4; J: TRBJ2-3; D: NA; size: NA; DNA: TGTGCCAGCATCCGGGGTAGCAAAGACACAGATACGCAGTATTTT; CDR3: CASIRGSKDTDTQYF
V: TRBV18; J: TRBJ2-7; D: TRBD1; size: many; DNA: TGTGCCAGCTCGACGGGACAGTCCTCCTACGAGCAGTACTTC; CDR3: CASSTGQSSYEQYF
V: TRBV12-3/TRBV12-4; J: TRBJ2-5; D: NA; size: many; DNA: TGTGCCAGCAGCTTGGGGATAGTCCAAGAGACCCAGTACTTC; CDR3: CASSLGIVQETQYF
V: TRBV18; J: TRBJ2-3; D: TRBD2; size: NA; DNA: TGTGCCAGCTCACCGTGGACTAGCGGAAGAACAGATACGCAGTATTTT; CDR3: CASSPWTSGRTDTQYF
V: TRBV7-2; J: TRBJ2-3; D: NA; size: many; DNA: TGTGCCAGCAGCTTATGGCTAGAACATACGCAGTATTTT; CDR3: CASSLWLEHTQYF
V: TRBV20-1; J: TRBJ2-7; D: NA; size: many; DNA: TGCAGTGCTAGAGAGGAGAGCCCCTACGAGCAGTACTTC; CDR3: CSAREESPYEQYF
V: TRBV12-3/TRBV12-4; J: TRBJ2-1; D: NA; size: many; DNA: TGTGCCAGCAACCTAGCCTCCCGCGGTGAGCAGTTCTTC; CDR3: CASNLASRGEQFF
V: TRBV19; J: TRBJ2-2; D: NA; size: many; DNA: TGTGCCAGTAGTATCGTAGGGGCCCCCGGGGAGCTGTTTTTT; CDR3: CASSIVGAPGELFF
V: TRBV7-2; J: TRBJ1-5; D: NA; size: many; DNA: TGTGCCAGCAGCTTAGAGGCCCAGGGCGCGGAGCCCCAGCATTTT; CDR3: CASSLEAQGAEPQHF
V: TRBV27; J: TRBJ2-5; D: NA; size: NA; DNA: TGTGCCAGCAGTTACTCAAGGTCCCCCGGGGGAGAGACCCAGTACTTC; CDR3: CASSYSRSPGGETQYF
V: TRBV27; J: TRBJ2-1; D: NA; size: many; DNA: TGTGCCAACAGTAGGCGACATGGTTCCTACAGTGAGCAGTTCTTC; CDR3: CANSRRHGSYSEQFF
V: TRBV7-2; J: TRBJ2-3; D: TRBD2; size: many; DNA: TGTGCCAGCAGCTTCACCGGACTAGCCCAGGGCACAGATACGCAGTATTTT; CDR3: CASSFTGLAQGTDTQYF
V: TRBV28; J: TRBJ1-1; D: NA; size: many; DNA: TGTGCCAGCAGCCCCCGGGACGGGCGGGAGAACACTGAAGCTTTCTTT; CDR3: CASSPRDGRENTEAFF
V: TRBV4-2; J: TRBJ2-6; D: NA; size: NA; DNA: TGTGCCAGCAGCCAAGATGAGGGCTCTGGGGCCAACGTCCTGAATTTC; CDR3: CASSQDEGSGANVLNF
V: TRBV18; J: TRBJ1-1; D: NA; size: many; DNA: TGTGCCAGCTCACCACAGGGAGAAACTGAAGCTTTCTTT; CDR3: CASSPQGETEAFF
V: TRBV4-1; J: TRBJ2-7; D: NA; size: many; DNA: TGCGCCAGCAGCCAACCGGGACGGACCTACGAGCAGTACTTC; CDR3: CASSQPGRTYEQYF
V: TRBV12-3/TRBV12-4; J: TRBJ2-1; D: TRBD2; size: NA; DNA: TGTGCCAGCAGTTTAGGGCTAGCGGGAGTCGATGAGCAGTTCTTC; CDR3: CASSLGLAGVDEQFF
V: TRBV19; J: TRBJ1-1; D: NA; size: many; DNA: TGTGCCAGTAGCCTTGTGGTTGTGGGCACTGAAGCTTTCTTT; CDR3: CASSLVVVGTEAFF